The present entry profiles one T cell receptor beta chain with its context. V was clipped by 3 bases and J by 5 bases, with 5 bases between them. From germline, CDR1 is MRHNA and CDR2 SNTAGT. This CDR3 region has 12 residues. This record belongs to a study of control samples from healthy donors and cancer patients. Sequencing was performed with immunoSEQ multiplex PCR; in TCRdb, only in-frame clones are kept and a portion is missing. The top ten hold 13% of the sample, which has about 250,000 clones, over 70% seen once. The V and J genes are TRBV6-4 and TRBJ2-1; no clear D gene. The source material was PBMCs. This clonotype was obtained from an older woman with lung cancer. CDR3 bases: TGTGCCAGCAGTGAAGGTGACAATGAGCAGTTCTTC. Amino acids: CASSEGDNEQFF.